Described below is a single T cell receptor beta chain sequence and its context. This record belongs to a study of blood T cell repertoires in COVID-19. In the study overall: The origin of the acute and convalescent COVID-19 samples was the United States, Italy and Spain. Sample material is recorded as cDNA or gDNA derived from T cells, B-cell-depleted T cells, or PBMCs.

Original data processing: Nucleated cell number was recorded as an estimate derived from reference gene primer amplification. Some clones are missing from TCRdb's copy, which holds only in-frame ones; the method was immunoSEQ multiplex PCR. V and J calls and clone size come straight from that table; D and trimming were deduced from the DNA. The table has 250,000 or so clones, 89% seen once. Germline CDR1 SGHRS, CDR2 YFSETQ. CDR3 length equals 17 residues. V gave up 4 bases and J gave up 3 bases; unmatched junction bases: 15. This receptor was identified in a woman between 35 and 50 years old who had recovered from COVID-19. The sample was peripheral blood. The chain recombines TRBV5-1 with TRBJ2-7; 8 nucleotides align to TRBD1. CDR3 DNA: TGCGCCAGCAGCCTGAATCCGACCGGACAGGGATTCTACGAGCAGTACTTC. It yields the protein CASSLNPTGQGFYEQYF.